This T cell receptor (beta chain) appears in the sequencing data of a study of T cell responses to AZD1222 COVID-19 vaccine. Study conclusions and caveats: With dominance at 160-218 and 743-854, vaccine-associated CD4 TCRs spanned spike. White British donors predominated, females outnumbered males, and clonal diversity was possibly underestimated. Repertoire sampling occurred only after the peak T cell response.

V dropped 2 bases and J dropped 0 bases, with 11 bases sitting between them. The CDR3 extends over 17 amino acids. CDR1 is ENHRY and CDR2 is SYGVKD in the germline V gene. The protocol was immunoSEQ multiplex PCR, while the TCRdb copy is restricted to in-frame clones and leaves out a portion. The table lists 120,000 or so clones, 80% to 90% of them singletons. Points on this clone: Its cognate antigen is unknown.

Second doses were pooled across both intervals (about 4 or about 12 weeks). The sample was peripheral blood, taken 28 days after the second AZD1222 dose. This chain joins TRBV10-3 and TRBJ1-6, with D possibly being TRBD1 (6 bases). This clonotype was obtained from an adult who received the AZD1222 COVID-19 vaccine. CDR3 protein: CAISEGRGSSYNSPLHF. DNA of the CDR3: TGTGCCATCAGTGAGGGTAGGGGGAGCTCCTATAATTCACCCCTCCACTTT.